Below, 21 T cell receptor beta chains from the same sample are listed, as sequenced in a study of T cell repertoires in cytomegalovirus infection (dated by TCRdb to the late 2010s). The sequencer was an Illumina HiSeq 1500. TCRdb reprocessing: public reads trimmed at Q25 with fastp, clones called with MiXCR, in-frame beta chains kept. Merged by CDR3 protein, the rows form single entries marked with the most common genes and DNA. The sample table shows some 680,000 distinct CDR3 sequences, and 35% to 40% are seen once. The ten most abundant clones make up 2.5% to 3% of the sample. Material: PBMCs. These receptors all stem from a human donor in good health (CMV status not recorded). Some clones in this sample may be carry-over from other donors' samples.

A note on this clonotype: This may be a read error, as it is one base from a much larger clone. The chain is built from TRBV6-2 or TRBV6-3 and TRBJ1-2, with TRBD1 as a possible D gene (6 bases). Germline loops: CDR1 MNHEY, CDR2 SVGEGT. The CDR3 totals 13 residues. The CDR3 region is CSSRSLQGRGYTF. The CDR3 nucleotides read TGTTCCAGCAGATCATTACAGGGCCGCGGCTACACCTTC.

The chain's CDR3 is CASSVNRGRATGELFF. As DNA, the CDR3 is TGTGCCAGCAGCGTTAACAGGGGGCGCGCCACCGGGGAGCTGTTTTTT. The V gene is TRBV9, the J gene TRBJ2-2; 9 positions match TRBD1. CDR1 SGDLS and CDR2 YYNGEE come from the germline V gene. V gave up 2 bases and J gave up 4 bases; unmatched junction bases: 6. The CDR3 sequence is 16 residues long.

This clonotype was detected only a few times. The rearrangement joins TRBV10-3 to TRBJ1-1, with TRBD1 identical over 11 bases. V trimming: 8 bases; J trimming: 5 bases; junction bases outside the gene matches: 10. CDR3 size: 15 residues. In germline, CDR1 is ENHRY, CDR2 SYGVKD. The CDR3 coding sequence is TGTGCCATCGGCACCCGGGACAGGGGGAATACTGAAGCTTTCTTT. Translating gives CAIGTRDRGNTEAFF.

This clonotype was observed a handful of times. This chain uses TRBV10-2 with TRBJ1-2, with 11 positions matching TRBD1. The V segment lost 3 bases and the J segment 5 bases; nucleotides outside the gene matches: 11. The CDR3 contains 17 residues. The germline V gene encodes CDR1 WSHSY and CDR2 SAAADI. CDR3 sequence (DNA): TGCGCCAGCAGTGAAGCAGGACAGGGGGCGTCAGCTTATGGCTACACCTTC. Translation: CASSEAGQGASAYGYTF.

The chain recombines TRBV19 with TRBJ2-3; D gene unclear. Germline-derived CDR1 and CDR2 are LNHDA and SQIVND (reference sequence). Deletions cut 5 bases from V and 5 bases from J, with 11 bases between. The CDR3 length is 13 residues. The CDR3 DNA follows: TGTGCCAGTAGTTATCCCTGGGAAGATACGCAGTATTTT. Translating gives CASSYPWEDTQYF.

As regards this clonotype: It is likely a read error, because the conserved phenylalanine at the end of the CDR3 is missing. This chain links TRBV5-5 with TRBJ1-2; 9 nucleotides agree with TRBD1. There are 12 residues in the CDR3. The V gene's germline CDR1 is SGHKS and CDR2 YYEKEE (reference sequence). V lost 3 bases to trimming and J lost 7 bases; unmatched junction nucleotides: 1. CDR3 region: CASSWTGAGYTS. DNA of the CDR3: TGTGCCAGCAGCTGGACAGGGGCTGGCTACACCTCC.

This rearrangement joins TRBV12-3 or TRBV12-4 to TRBJ1-6; D uncertain. The V gene lost 1 base and the J gene lost 0 bases, with 7 bases spanning the gap. The CDR3 totals 16 residues. In nucleotides, the CDR3 is TGTGCCAGCAGTTTAGGCGAGAGCTCCTATAATTCACCCCTCCACTTT. It translates to CASSLGESSYNSPLHF.

This clonotype was seen more than once but under ten times. V gene TRBV12-3 or TRBV12-4 combines with J gene TRBJ1-5, with D hard to call. The CDR3 runs 14 residues. Between the trimmed V and J ends, which lost 0 bases and 9 bases, there was a span of 12 bases. The CDR3: CASSLAIRGPPQHF. The CDR3 region has the DNA TGTGCCAGCAGTTTAGCCATCCGGGGTCCGCCCCAGCATTTT.

The chain employs TRBV3-1 and TRBJ1-1, with a tentative D call TRBD1 (5 bases). The V gene lost 3 bases and the J gene lost 1 base, with 9 bases spanning the gap. This CDR3 has 14 amino acids. Germline V gene sequence: CDR1 LGHDT, CDR2 YNNKEL (reference sequence). The CDR3, as DNA: TGTGCCAGCAGCCAGAGGGGCTCGAACACTGAAGCTTTCTTT. Its protein is CASSQRGSNTEAFF.

This clonotype was detected a few times. At one end, the junction sequence differs from germline, possibly due to a read error. The rearrangement uses TRBV7-6 and TRBJ1-3; D not resolved. The CDR3 totals 15 residues. Per germline, CDR1 SGHVS and CDR2 FNYEAQ. The CDR3 is CASSLSAGTGNPIYF. The CDR3 coding sequence is TGTGCCAGCAGCTTAAGTGCGGGTACTGGAAACCCCATATATTTT.

This chain connects TRBV29-1 to TRBJ2-3, with D maybe TRBD1 (5 bases). This CDR3 has 15 amino acids. V was clipped by 4 bases and J by 2 bases, with 16 bases between them. Germline CDR1 and CDR2: SQVTM and ANQGSEA. The CDR3 loop reads CSVVGQVPTTDTQYF. DNA of the CDR3: TGCAGCGTTGTGGGGCAAGTCCCTACCACAGATACGCAGTATTTT.

This clonotype was counted between two and nine times. The genes are TRBV7-9 and TRBJ2-1; tentative D call: TRBD2 (6 bases). CDR1 and CDR2 (germline): SEHNR, FQNEAQ (reference sequence). Trimming stripped 5 bases from V and 8 bases from J, with 16 bases between. The CDR3 runs to 14 residues. The CDR3 spells CASSRDSASDEQFF. The CDR3 nucleotides are TGTGCCAGCAGCCGGGACTCCGCCTCGGATGAGCAGTTCTTC.

This chain links TRBV4-1 with TRBJ1-1, with D tentatively TRBD1 (6 bases). Germline values: CDR1 MGHRA, CDR2 YSYEKL. CDR3 length equals 14 residues. V gave up 6 bases and J gave up 11 bases, with 22 bases separating them. The CDR3 region has the DNA TGCGCCAGCAGACTGAACTACAGGGAATTGGGGGCTTTCTTT. Protein: CASRLNYRELGAFF.

This clonotype has just a few counts. The chain joins TRBV30 to TRBJ1-2; D not resolved. CDR1 GTSNPN and CDR2 SVGIG come from the germline V gene (reference sequence). CDR3 length: 12 amino acids. V was shortened by 4 bases and J by 4 bases, with 10 bases between the two germline ends. CDR3 bases: TGTGCCTGGACATTTAGTGGCTATGGCTACACCTTC. This codes for CAWTFSGYGYTF.

This clonotype came up many times. The V call is TRBV12-3 or TRBV12-4, the J call TRBJ2-7; tentatively, D is TRBD1 (6 bases). The CDR3 totals 16 residues. Trimming cost V 6 bases and J 3 bases, with 21 bases left between them. CDR3 loop: CASSPQGGGGLYEQYF. CDR3 nucleotide sequence: TGTGCCAGCAGCCCCCAAGGGGGTGGGGGCCTCTACGAGCAGTACTTC.

The sample holds a few counts of this clonotype. This sequence joins TRBV20-1 and TRBJ2-7; TRBD2 matches 8 bases. The CDR3 totals 15 residues. Germline V CDR1 and CDR2: DFQATT, SNEGSKA (reference sequence). V was clipped by 6 bases and J by 1 base; unmatched bases: 11. The CDR3 protein is CSAASGSGWSYEQYF. The CDR3 bases are TGCAGTGCGGCCAGCGGGAGTGGGTGGTCCTACGAGCAGTACTTC.

The chain uses TRBV12-3 or TRBV12-4 and TRBJ2-5; no reliable D call. The length of the CDR3 is 12 residues. V gave up 4 bases and J gave up 5 bases, with 8 bases separating them. Here the CDR3 DNA reads TGTGCCAGCAGTTCCTGGGTGGAGACCCAGTACTTC. This encodes CASSSWVETQYF.

This clonotype has just a few counts. CDR3 in amino acids: CASSVPKPAETQYF. Here the CDR3 DNA reads TGTGCCAGCAGCGTCCCGAAGCCGGCGGAGACCCAGTACTTC. This chain links TRBV7-9 with TRBJ2-5, with D unresolved. This CDR3 contains 14 residues. V lost 5 bases to trimming and J lost 5 bases, with 15 bases between them. Germline V gene lookup returns CDR1 SEHNR and CDR2 FQNEAQ (reference sequence).

This clonotype appeared a few times. The chain has TRBV5-4 and TRBJ2-4, with 13 bases identical to TRBD2. Germline V lookup: CDR1 SGHNT, CDR2 YYREEE (reference sequence). The V and J ends lost 4 bases and 4 bases, in that order; junction bases with no gene match: 5. The CDR3 loop spans 16 amino acids. The chain's CDR3 is CASSTRTSGGKNIQYF. As DNA, the CDR3 is TGTGCCAGCAGCACACGGACTAGCGGGGGTAAAAACATTCAGTACTTC.

With regard to this clonotype: One junction end disagrees with the germline gene, perhaps due to a read error. The chain carries TRBV7-9 and TRBJ2-7; D remains ambiguous. The CDR3 contains 16 residues. Germline CDR1 and CDR2: SEHNR and FQNEAQ (reference sequence). The CDR3 here is CASSLEGRPLSYEKYF. Written as DNA, the CDR3 is TGTGCAAGCAGCTTAGAAGGTCGCCCCTTATCCTACGAGAAGTACTTC.

This clonotype was observed a few times. This chain joins TRBV28 and TRBJ2-6, with D possibly TRBD2 on 6 matching bases. Germline V gene data show CDR1 as MDHEN and CDR2 as SYDVKM. V lost 2 bases and J 0 bases, leaving 11 bases between the germline ends. The CDR3 runs to 17 residues. CDR3 DNA: TGTGCCAGCAGTTTAGCGGGGCCCGGCTCTGGGGCCAACGTCCTGACTTTC. It translates to CASSLAGPGSGANVLTF.